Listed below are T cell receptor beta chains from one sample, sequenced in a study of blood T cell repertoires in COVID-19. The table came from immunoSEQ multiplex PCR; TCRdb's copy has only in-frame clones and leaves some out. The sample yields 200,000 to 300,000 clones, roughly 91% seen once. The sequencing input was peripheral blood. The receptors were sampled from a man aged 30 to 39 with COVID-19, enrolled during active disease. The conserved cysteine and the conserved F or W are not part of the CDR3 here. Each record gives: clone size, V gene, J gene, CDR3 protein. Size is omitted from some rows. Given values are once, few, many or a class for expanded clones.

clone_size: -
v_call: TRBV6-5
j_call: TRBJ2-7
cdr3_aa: ASSSYRVDEQY

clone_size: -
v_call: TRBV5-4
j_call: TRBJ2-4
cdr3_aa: ASSLLSGANPISY

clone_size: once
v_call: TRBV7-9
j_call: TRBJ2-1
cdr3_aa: ASSPGYNEQF

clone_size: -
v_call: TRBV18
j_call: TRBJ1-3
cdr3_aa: ASSGSDSLSGNTIY

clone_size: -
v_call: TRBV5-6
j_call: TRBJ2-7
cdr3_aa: ASSLETGYEQY

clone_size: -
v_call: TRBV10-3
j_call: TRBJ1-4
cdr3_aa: AIGETGGANEKLF

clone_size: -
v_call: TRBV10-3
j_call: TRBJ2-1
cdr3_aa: AISQDRVKF

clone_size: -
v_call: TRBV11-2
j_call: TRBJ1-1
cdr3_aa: ASSLDKEAF

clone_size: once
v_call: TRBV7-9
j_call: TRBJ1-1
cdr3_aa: ASSLEGWRGRGNTEAF

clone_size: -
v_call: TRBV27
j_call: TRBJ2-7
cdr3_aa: ASSLSGGGTGIREQY

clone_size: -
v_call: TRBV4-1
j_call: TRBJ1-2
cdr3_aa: ASSQDSAVIGSGYT

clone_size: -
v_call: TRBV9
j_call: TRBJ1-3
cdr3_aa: ASSALGEGQGGNTIY

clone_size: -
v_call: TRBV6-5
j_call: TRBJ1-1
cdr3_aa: ASDRTTGNTEAF

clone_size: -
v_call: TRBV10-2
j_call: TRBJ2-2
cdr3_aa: ASSNGPGELF

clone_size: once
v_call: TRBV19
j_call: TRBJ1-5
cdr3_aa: ASSIPLAGNQPQH

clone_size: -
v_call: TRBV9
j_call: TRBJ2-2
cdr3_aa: ASSVGTGVNTGELF

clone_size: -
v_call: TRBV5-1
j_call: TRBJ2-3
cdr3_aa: ASSLVGPGQTSTDTQY

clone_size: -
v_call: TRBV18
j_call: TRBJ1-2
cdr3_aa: ASSPGPAGDYGYT

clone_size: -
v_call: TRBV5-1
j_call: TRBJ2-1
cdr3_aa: ASSSGQGAPSYNEQF

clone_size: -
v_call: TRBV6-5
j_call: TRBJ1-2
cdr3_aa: ASSEGGAYGDGYT

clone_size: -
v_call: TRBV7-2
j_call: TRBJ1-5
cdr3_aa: ASSATGGKQPQH

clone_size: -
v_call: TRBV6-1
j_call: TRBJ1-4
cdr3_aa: ASSEVGRGAAGELF

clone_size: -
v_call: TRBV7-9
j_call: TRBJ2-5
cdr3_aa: ASSWWRGTGSQETQY

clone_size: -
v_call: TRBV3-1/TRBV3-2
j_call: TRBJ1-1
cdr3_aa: ASSLDRKTGGVVRMNTEAF

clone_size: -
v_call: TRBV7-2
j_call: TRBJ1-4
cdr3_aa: ASSLQGGENEKLF

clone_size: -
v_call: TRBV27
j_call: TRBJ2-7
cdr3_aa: ASSLLGVGGNYEQY

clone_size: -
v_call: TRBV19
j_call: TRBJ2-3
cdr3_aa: ASSIWTSGNTDTQY

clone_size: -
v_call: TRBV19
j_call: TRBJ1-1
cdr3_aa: ASRTGTGGWSREAF

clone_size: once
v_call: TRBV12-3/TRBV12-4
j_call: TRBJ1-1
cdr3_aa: ASSLFGNTEAF

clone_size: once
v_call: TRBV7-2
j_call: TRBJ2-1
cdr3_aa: ASNIPGLAGGLNEQF

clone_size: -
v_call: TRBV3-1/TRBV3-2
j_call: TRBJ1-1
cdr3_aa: ASSRNTGYGNTEAF

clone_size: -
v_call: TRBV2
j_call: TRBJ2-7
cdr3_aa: ASSVGTGFLERTYEQY

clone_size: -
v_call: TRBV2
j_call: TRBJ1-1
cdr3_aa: ASRQQETYNTEAF

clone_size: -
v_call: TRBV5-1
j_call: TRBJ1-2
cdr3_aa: ASSLGQADGYT

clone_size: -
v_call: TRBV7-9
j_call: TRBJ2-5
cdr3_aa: ASTGGFQQTLQETQY

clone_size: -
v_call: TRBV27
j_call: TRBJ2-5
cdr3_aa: ASSSTGETQY

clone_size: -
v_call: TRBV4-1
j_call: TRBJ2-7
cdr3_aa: ASSQVQGTSGEQY

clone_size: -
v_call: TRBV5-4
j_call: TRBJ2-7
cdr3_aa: ASSFRLAGQNEQY

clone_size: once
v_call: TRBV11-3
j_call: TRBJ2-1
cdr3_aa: ASSLAGGAYEQF

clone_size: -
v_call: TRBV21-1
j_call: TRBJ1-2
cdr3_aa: ATDSTNYGYT

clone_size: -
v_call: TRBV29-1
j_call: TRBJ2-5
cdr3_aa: SVDRGEGETQY

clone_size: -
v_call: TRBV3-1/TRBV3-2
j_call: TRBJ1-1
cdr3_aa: ASSQGRGNTEAF

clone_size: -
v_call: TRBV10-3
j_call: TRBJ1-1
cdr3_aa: AISAGDMNTEAF

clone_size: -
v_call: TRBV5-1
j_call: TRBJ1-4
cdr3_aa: ASSLIPRQGPATNEKLF

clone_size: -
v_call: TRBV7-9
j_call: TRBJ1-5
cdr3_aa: ASSLKGTGVGQPQH

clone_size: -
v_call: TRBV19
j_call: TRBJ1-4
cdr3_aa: ASSVLSGQGNEKLF

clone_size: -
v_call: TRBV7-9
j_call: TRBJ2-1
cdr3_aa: ASSSGGLVVNNEQF

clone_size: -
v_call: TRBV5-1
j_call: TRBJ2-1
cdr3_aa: ASCRDRDNEQF

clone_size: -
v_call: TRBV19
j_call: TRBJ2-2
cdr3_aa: ASTETSLGSGELF

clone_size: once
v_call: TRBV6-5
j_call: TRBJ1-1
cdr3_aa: ASSSPPNTEAF

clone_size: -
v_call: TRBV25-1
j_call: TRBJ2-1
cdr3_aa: ASSGGEQF

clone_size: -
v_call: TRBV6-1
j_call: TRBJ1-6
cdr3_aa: ASSVPGTGLGSPLH

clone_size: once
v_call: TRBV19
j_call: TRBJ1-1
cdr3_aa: ASSMGSPGRAEAF

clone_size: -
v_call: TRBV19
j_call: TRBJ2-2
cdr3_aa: ASRSDRGFGELF

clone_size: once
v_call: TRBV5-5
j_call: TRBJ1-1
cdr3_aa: ASNRGSANTEAF

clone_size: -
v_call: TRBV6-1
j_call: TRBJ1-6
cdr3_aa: ASSEEVDSLISPLH

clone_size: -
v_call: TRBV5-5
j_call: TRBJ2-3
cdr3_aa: ASSLDSGGPGTDTQY

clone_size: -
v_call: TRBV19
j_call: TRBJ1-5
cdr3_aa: ASSMFGTPYQPQH

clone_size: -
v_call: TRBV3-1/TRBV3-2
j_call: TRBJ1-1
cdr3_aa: ASSPRTAPLNTEAF

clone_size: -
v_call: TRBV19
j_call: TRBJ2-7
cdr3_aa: ASSKNEGIHSEQY